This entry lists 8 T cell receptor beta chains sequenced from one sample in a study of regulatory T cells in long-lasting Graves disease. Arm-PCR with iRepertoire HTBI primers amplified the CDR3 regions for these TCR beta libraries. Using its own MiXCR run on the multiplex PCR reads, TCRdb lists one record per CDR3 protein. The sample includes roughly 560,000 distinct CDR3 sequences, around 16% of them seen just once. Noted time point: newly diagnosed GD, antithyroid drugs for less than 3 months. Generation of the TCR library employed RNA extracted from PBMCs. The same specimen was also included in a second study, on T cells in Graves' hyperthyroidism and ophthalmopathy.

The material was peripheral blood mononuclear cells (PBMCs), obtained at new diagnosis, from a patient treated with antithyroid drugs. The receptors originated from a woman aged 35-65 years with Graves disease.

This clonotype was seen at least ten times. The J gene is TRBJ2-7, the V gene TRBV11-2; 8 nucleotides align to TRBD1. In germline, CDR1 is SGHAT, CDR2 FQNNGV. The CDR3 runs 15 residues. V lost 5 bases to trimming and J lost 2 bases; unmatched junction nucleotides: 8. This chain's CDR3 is CASSPTRTGPYEQYF. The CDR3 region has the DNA TGTGCCAGCAGCCCTACCCGGACAGGGCCCTACGAGCAGTACTTC. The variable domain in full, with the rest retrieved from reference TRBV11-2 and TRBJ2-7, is EAGVAQSPRYKIIEKRQSVAFWCNPISGHATLYWYQQILGQGPKLLIQFQNNGVVDDSQLPKDRFSAERLKGVDSTLKIQPAKLEDSAVYLCASSPTRTGPYEQYFGPGTRLTVT.

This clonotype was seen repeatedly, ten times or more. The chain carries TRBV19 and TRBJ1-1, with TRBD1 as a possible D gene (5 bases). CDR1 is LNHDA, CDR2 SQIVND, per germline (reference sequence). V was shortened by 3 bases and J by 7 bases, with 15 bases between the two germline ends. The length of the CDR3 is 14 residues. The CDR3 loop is CASSILMRGDEAFF. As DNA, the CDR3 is TGTGCCAGTAGTATCTTAATGAGGGGAGATGAAGCTTTCTTT.

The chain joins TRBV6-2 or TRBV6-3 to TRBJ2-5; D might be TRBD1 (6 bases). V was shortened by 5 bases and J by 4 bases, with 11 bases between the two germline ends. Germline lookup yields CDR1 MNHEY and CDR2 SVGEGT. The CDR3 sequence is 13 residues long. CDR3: CASSEIGGETQYF. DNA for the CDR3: TGTGCCAGCAGTGAAATAGGGGGAGAGACCCAGTACTTC.

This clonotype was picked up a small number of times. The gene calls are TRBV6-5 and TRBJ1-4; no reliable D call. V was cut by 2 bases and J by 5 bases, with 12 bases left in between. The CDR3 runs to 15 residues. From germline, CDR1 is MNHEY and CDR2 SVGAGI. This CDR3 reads CASSYGRAINEKLFF. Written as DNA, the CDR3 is TGTGCCAGCAGTTACGGTAGAGCAATAAATGAAAAACTGTTTTTT.

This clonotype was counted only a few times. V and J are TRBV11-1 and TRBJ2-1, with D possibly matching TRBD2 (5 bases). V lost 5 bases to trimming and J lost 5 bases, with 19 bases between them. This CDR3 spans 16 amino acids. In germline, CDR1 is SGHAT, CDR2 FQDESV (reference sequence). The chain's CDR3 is CASSPFTSFTNNEQFF. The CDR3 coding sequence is TGTGCCAGCAGCCCCTTCACTAGTTTCACCAACAATGAGCAGTTCTTC.

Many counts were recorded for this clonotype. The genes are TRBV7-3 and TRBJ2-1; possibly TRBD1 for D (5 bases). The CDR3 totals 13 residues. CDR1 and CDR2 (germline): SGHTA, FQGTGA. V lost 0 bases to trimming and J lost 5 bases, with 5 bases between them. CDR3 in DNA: TGTGCCAGCAGCTTAACAGGGGACAATGAGCAGTTCTTC. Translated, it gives CASSLTGDNEQFF.

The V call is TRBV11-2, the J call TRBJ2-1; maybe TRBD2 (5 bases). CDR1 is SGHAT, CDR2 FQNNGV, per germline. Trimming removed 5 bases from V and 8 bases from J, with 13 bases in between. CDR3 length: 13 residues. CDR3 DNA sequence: TGTGCCAGCAGCCACCAACTAGTCGATGAGCAGTTCTTC. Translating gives CASSHQLVDEQFF.

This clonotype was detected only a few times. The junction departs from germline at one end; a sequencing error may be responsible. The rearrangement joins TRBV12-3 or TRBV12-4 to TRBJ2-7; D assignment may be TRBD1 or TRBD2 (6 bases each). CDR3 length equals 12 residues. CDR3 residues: CASSLGGGQCNF. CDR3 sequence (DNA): TGTGCCAGCAGTTTAGGGGGAGGACAGTGCAACTTC.